The clone carrying this T cell receptor beta chain showed up just a few times. Method: immunoSEQ multiplex PCR; TCRdb's copy keeps in-frame clones and lacks some. Of tens of thousands of clones detected, roughly 78% appear once; the ten largest clones hold 3.5% to 4.5%. The data are from a study of chemoradiotherapy in HPV16-positive cancers. For the study at large: Candidate HPV-specific T-cell clones and common TCR motifs came from functional assays in two HPV16-positive patients.

Germline V lookup: CDR1 SNHLY, CDR2 FYNNEI. Trimming took 6 bases from V and 3 from J; bases not matched to a gene: 4. The CDR3 covers 13 residues. The input for sequencing was blood, taken from a patient who underwent chemoradiotherapy. This TCR derives from a human donor with HPV-associated anogenital cancer. The V and J genes are TRBV2 and TRBJ1-1; TRBD1 agrees at 7 bases. Here the CDR3 reads CASRVDRDTEAFF. As DNA, the CDR3 is TGTGCCAGCAGGGTAGACAGGGACACTGAAGCTTTCTTT.